Listed here are 3 T cell receptor beta chains from one sample, sequenced in a study of regulatory T cells in long-lasting Graves disease. Sample time point: persistent/refractory GD, antithyroid drugs over 5 years with positive TRAb. The TCR library was made from RNA that had been extracted from PBMCs in TRIzol. According to the study, TCR beta libraries were built with iRepertoire HTBI primers and CDR3-region Arm-PCR. TCRdb fed the multiplex PCR reads into MiXCR, producing one record per CDR3 protein. Of a few hundred thousand distinct CDR3 sequences in the sample, 23% were seen once. This sample comprised peripheral blood mononuclear cells (PBMCs), obtained when the disease was refractory, from a patient treated with antithyroid drugs. These receptors came from a female donor with Graves disease.

The gene calls are TRBV7-2 and TRBJ2-3; D is unclear. The germline V gene has CDR1 SGHTA and CDR2 FQGNSA. The CDR3 loop spans 14 amino acids. Trimming shortened V by 8 bases and J by 1 base, and 13 bases separated the two germline ends. CDR3 residues: CASGDLPGTDTQYF. DNA for the CDR3: TGTGCCAGCGGAGACTTACCTGGCACAGATACGCAGTATTTT.

This clonotype came up many times. The genes are TRBV7-2 and TRBJ2-5; D ambiguous. V was cut by 5 bases and J by 5 bases, with 27 bases left in between. This CDR3 contains 18 residues. Germline V lookup: CDR1 SGHTA, CDR2 FQGNSA. CDR3 residues: CASSAPTAAVNLWETQYF. In DNA form, the CDR3 reads TGTGCCAGCAGCGCACCAACCGCGGCAGTAAATTTGTGGGAGACCCAGTACTTC.

This clonotype was observed a handful of times. The chain employs TRBV5-5 and TRBJ2-5; 8 nucleotides align to TRBD2. Germline CDR1 and CDR2: SGHKS and YYEKEE (reference sequence). J gave up 2 bases and V 4 bases, and 10 bases lay outside the gene matches. CDR3 length equals 16 residues. The CDR3 DNA reads as TGTGCCAGCAGCGTTCGGACGGGGGGGAGGCAAGAGACCCAGTACTTC. It encodes CASSVRTGGRQETQYF.